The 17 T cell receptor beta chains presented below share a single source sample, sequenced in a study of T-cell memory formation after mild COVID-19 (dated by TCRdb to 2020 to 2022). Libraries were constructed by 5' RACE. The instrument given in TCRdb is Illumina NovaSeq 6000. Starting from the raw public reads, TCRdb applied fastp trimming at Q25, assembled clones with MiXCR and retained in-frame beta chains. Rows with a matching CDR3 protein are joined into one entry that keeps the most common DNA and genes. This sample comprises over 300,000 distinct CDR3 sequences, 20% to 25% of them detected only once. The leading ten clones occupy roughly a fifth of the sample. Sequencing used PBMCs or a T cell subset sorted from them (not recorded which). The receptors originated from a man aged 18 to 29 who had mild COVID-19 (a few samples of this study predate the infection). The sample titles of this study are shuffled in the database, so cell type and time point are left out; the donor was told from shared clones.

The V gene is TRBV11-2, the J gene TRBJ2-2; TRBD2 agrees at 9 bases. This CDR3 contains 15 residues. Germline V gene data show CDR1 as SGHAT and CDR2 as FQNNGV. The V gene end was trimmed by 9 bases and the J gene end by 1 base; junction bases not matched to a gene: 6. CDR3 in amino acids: CASRRLAVNTGELFF. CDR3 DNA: TGTGCCAGTCGTCGACTAGCGGTGAACACCGGGGAGCTGTTTTTT.

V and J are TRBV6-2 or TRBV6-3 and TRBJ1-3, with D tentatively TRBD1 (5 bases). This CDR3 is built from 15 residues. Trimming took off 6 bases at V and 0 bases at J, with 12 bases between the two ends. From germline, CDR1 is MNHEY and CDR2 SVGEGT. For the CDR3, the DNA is TGTGCCAGCAGGAGGACACCTCGCTCTGGAAACACCATATATTTT. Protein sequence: CASRRTPRSGNTIYF.

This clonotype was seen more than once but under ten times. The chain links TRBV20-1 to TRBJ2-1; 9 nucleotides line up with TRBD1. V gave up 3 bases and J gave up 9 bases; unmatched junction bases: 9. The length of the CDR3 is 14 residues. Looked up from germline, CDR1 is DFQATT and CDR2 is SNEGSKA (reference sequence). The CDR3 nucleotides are TGCAGTGCTAGGCGGCTCGGACAGGGGTCTGAGCAGTTCTTC. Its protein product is CSARRLGQGSEQFF.

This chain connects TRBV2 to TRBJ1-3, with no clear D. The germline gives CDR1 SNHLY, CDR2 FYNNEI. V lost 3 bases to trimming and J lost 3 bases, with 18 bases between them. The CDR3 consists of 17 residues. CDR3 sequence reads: CASSEGGLSPFGNTIYF. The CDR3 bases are TGTGCCAGCAGTGAGGGAGGACTTTCTCCCTTTGGAAACACCATATATTTT.

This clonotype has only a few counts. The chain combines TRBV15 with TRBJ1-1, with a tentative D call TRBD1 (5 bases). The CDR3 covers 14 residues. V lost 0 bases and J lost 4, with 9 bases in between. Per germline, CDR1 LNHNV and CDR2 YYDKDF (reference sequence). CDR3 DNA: TGTGCCACCAGCAGAGAGGGGCATAGCACTGAAGCTTTCTTT. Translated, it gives CATSREGHSTEAFF.

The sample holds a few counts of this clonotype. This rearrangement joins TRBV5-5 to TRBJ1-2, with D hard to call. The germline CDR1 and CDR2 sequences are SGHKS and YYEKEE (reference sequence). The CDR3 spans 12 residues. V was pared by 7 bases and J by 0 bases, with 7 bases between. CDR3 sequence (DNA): TGTGCCAGCGGGCCAGCTAACTATGGCTACACCTTC. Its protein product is CASGPANYGYTF. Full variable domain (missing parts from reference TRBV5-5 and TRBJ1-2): DAGVTQSPTHLIKTRGQQVTLRCSPISGHKSVSWYQQVLGQGPQFIFQYYEKEERGRGNFPDRFSARQFPNYSSELNVNALLLGDSALYLCASGPANYGYTFGSGTRLTVV.

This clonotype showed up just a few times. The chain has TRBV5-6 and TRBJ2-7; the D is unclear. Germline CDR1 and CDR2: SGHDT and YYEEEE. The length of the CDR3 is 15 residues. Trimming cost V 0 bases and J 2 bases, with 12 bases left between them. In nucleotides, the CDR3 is TGTGCCAGCAGCTTGGGGCCGGCGAGCACCTACGAGCAGTACGTC. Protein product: CASSLGPASTYEQYV.

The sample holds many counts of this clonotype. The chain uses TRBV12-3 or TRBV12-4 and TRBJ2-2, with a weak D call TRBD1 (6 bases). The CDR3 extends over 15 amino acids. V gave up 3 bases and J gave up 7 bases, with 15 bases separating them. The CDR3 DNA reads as TGTGCCAGCAGTTTGCATCTCCAGGGGATCGGGGAGCTGTTTTTT. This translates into CASSLHLQGIGELFF.

Written as DNA, the CDR3 is TGCGCCAGCGCGACGGGGCAGGGCAACGAAAAACTGTTTTTT. Its translation is CASATGQGNEKLFF. J is TRBJ1-4 and V is TRBV5-1, with D possibly being TRBD1 (5 bases). The CDR3 covers 14 residues. Trimming removed 7 bases from V and 8 bases from J, with 18 bases in between. Germline V gene lookup returns CDR1 SGHRS and CDR2 YFSETQ.

The CDR3 DNA sequence: TGCAGTGCTAGCCGACAGCCATATGGCTACACCTTC. This codes for CSASRQPYGYTF. The chain has TRBV20-1 and TRBJ1-2, with D perhaps matching TRBD1 (5 bases). Trimming took off 3 bases at V and 5 bases at J, with 10 bases between the two ends. The CDR3 is 12 amino acids. Per the germline V gene, CDR1 is DFQATT and CDR2 is SNEGSKA (reference sequence).

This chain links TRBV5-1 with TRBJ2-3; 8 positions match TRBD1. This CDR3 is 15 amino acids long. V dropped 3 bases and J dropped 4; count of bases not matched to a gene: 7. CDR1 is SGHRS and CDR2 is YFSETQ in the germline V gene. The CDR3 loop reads CASSSNGQGADTQYF. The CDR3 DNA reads TGCGCCAGCAGCTCCAATGGACAGGGCGCAGATACGCAGTATTTT.

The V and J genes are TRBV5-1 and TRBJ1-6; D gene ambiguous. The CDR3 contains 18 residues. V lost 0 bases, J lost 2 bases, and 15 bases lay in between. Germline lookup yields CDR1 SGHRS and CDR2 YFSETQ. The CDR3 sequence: CASSLDGRIQTYNSPLHF. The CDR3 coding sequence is TGCGCCAGCAGCTTGGATGGCCGAATCCAGACCTATAATTCACCCCTCCACTTT.

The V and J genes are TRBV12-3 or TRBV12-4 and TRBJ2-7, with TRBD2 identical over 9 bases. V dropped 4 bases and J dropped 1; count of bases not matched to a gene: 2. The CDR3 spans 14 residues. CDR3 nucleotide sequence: TGTGCCAGCAGTTGGACTAGCGCGTCCTACGAGCAGTACTTC. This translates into CASSWTSASYEQYF.

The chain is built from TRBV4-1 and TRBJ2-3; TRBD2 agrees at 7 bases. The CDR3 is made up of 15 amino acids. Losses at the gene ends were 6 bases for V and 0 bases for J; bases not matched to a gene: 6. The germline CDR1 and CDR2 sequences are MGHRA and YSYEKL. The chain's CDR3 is CASSHRGVSTDTQYF. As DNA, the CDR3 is TGCGCCAGCAGTCACCGGGGGGTTAGCACAGATACGCAGTATTTT.

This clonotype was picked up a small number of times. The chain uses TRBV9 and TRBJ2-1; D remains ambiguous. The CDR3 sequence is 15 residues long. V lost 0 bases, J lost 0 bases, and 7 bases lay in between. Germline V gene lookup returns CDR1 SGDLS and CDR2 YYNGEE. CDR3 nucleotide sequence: TGTGCCAGCAGCGTAGTGGGAAACTCCTACAATGAGCAGTTCTTC. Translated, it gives CASSVVGNSYNEQFF.

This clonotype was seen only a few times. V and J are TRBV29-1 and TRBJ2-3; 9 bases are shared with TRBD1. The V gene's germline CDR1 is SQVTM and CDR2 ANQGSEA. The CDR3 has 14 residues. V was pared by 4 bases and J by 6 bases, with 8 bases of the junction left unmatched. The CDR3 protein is CSVGVGTGSDTQYF. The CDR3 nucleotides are TGCAGCGTTGGCGTCGGGACAGGGTCGGATACGCAGTATTTT.

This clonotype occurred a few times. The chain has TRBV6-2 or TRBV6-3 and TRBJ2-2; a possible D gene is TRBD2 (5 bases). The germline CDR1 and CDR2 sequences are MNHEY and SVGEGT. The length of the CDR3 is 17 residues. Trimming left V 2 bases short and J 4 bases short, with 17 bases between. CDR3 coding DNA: TGTGCCAGCAGTTACCGGAACGTGGGTGGGAGCACCGGGGAGCTGTTTTTT. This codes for CASSYRNVGGSTGELFF.